This TCR beta chain emerged from a study of T cell repertoires in cytomegalovirus infection. Study results and caveats: The ex vivo response was dominated by HLA-C-restricted CMV-specific TCR beta clonotypes.

V was clipped by 5 bases and J by 12 bases, with 26 bases between them. CDR3 length equals 16 residues. In regard to this clonotype: The antigen remains unidentified.

A single record per CDR3 protein comes from TCRdb applying MiXCR to the reads. The repertoire consists of 740,000 or so distinct CDR3 sequences, with about 40% occurring once and the leading ten covering about 2.8%. The sample taken for sequencing was PBMCs. The genes are TRBV12-3 or TRBV12-4 and TRBJ2-1; D possibly matches TRBD1 or TRBD2 (5 bases each). The clonotype was recovered from a human donor in good health (CMV status not recorded). Some clones in this sample may be carry-over from other donors' samples. In DNA form, the CDR3 reads TGTGCCAGCAGTCCACCCGGGACCCCATTAGTCCAGATGCAGTTCTTC. This sequence encodes CASSPPGTPLVQMQFF.